The TCR beta chain described here comes from a study of long-term antiretroviral therapy in people with HIV. On this clone itself: What it binds is unknown.

The study, taken as a whole, reports: Post-treatment diversity went higher with ART but stayed below transplant donor controls.

Sequencing relied on immunoSEQ assay v3.0, run at survey level. Each sample had sequencing targeting about 35,000-50,000 T-cell genomes. TCRdb keeps only in-frame clones here, not all; method: immunoSEQ multiplex PCR. The table lists about 7,100 clones, 65% to 80% of them singletons. Cryopreserved PBMC, at roughly 0.85-11 million per sample, were present before DNA extraction. The junction had 4 bases not matched to a gene; V was cut back by 5 bases and J by 4 bases. The CDR3 covers 13 residues. The germline V gene encodes CDR1 MNHEY and CDR2 SMNVEV (reference sequence). The source is a man aged 35 to 55 with HIV. This chain uses TRBV27 with TRBJ2-5, with 7 positions matching TRBD1. Material: unsorted PBMCs, obtained 1.1 years after starting antiretroviral therapy. The chain's CDR3 is CASSRQGSETQYF. The CDR3 coding sequence is TGTGCCAGCAGTCGACAGGGATCAGAGACCCAGTACTTC.